Each of the 5 T cell receptor beta chains below was sequenced from the same sample in a study of breast tumors, draining lymph nodes, adjacent tissues. TCRdb fed the multiplex PCR reads into MiXCR, producing one record per CDR3 protein. The table records about 130,000 distinct CDR3 sequences, about a fifth of them present only once. Breast cancer patients provided tissue from their axillary draining lymph nodes. Material for sequencing was axillary lymph node tissue. These receptors came from a female donor with breast cancer. Some clones in this sample may be carry-over from other donors' samples.

This clonotype showed up just a few times. This chain connects TRBV4-3 to TRBJ2-2, with D maybe TRBD1 (5 bases). V was cut by 2 bases and J by 2 bases, with 12 bases left in between. The germline V gene encodes CDR1 LGHNA and CDR2 YSLEER. The CDR3 runs to 16 residues. The CDR3 DNA reads TGCGCCAGCAGCCAATCTACGACAGTAAACACCGGGGAGCTGTTTTTT. Translating it yields CASSQSTTVNTGELFF.

This clonotype was seen repeatedly, ten times or more. The genes are TRBV4-1 and TRBJ2-2; 11 bases map to TRBD2. CDR3 size: 17 residues. Germline lookup yields CDR1 MGHRA and CDR2 YSYEKL. Trimming removed 0 bases from V and 7 bases from J; junction bases left unmatched: 7. The CDR3 spells CASSQDGALAGVGELFF. CDR3 nucleotide sequence: TGCGCCAGCAGCCAAGATGGCGCACTAGCGGGAGTCGGGGAGCTGTTTTTT.

Ten or more counts support this clonotype. The V call is TRBV5-1, the J call TRBJ2-5; D call uncertain. The V gene lost 1 base and the J gene lost 1 base, with 11 bases spanning the gap. This CDR3 is 15 amino acids long. Germline lookup yields CDR1 SGHRS and CDR2 YFSETQ. The CDR3 here is CASSLKGWAQETQYF. Here the CDR3 DNA reads TGCGCCAGCAGCTTGAAGGGTTGGGCCCAAGAGACCCAGTACTTC.

This clonotype was recorded at least ten times. This chain joins TRBV2 and TRBJ2-1; 8 positions match TRBD2. V lost 7 bases and J lost 7; bases outside the gene matches: 9. The CDR3 runs 14 residues. The V gene's germline CDR1 is SNHLY and CDR2 FYNNEI. For the CDR3, the DNA is TGTGCCAGCAAGTCGGGAGGGCCTGGAAATGAGCAGTTCTTC. Residues: CASKSGGPGNEQFF.

The sample holds many counts of this clonotype. The chain couples TRBV5-6 to TRBJ2-7; TRBD1 or TRBD2 may be the D gene (6 bases each). V dropped 3 bases and J dropped 9 bases, with 19 bases sitting between them. CDR3 length: 14 residues. Looked up from germline, CDR1 is SGHDT and CDR2 is YYEEEE. The CDR3 spells CASSSGGGVGGQYF. Here the CDR3 DNA reads TGTGCCAGCAGCTCCGGAGGAGGGGTAGGGGGGCAGTACTTC.